A single sample gave rise to the 9 T cell receptor beta chains below, sequenced in a study of CD8+CD57+ T cells in acquired aplastic anemia. Genomic DNA, serving as template, underwent TCR beta VDJ and CDR3 profiling. TCRdb independently ran MiXCR on the reads; one entry per CDR3 protein. The sample comprises some 290,000 distinct CDR3 sequences, around 60% of which are singletons, and around 8% rests with the top ten. Material: sorted CD4+, CD8+, or CD8+CD57+ T cells (not recorded which) from PBMCs. The receptors shown here come from a human donor with severe aplastic anemia or a healthy control (not recorded which).

This clonotype was counted ten times or more. The chain couples TRBV15 to TRBJ1-4; 8 bases line up with TRBD1. CDR1 LNHNV and CDR2 YYDKDF come from the germline V gene (reference sequence). The CDR3 has 17 residues. Trimming at V came to 9 bases and at J to 1 base, leaving 13 bases not matched to a gene. The CDR3 coding sequence is TGTGCCACTACCCAGGGGGCAGGGATGGTAACTAATGAAAAACTGTTTTTT. Amino acid sequence: CATTQGAGMVTNEKLFF.

A word on this clonotype: Germline and junction disagree at one end, which may indicate a read error. The chain joins TRBV24-1 to TRBJ2-7, with D possibly TRBD1 on 6 matching bases. Germline V gene sequence: CDR1 KGHDR, CDR2 SFDVKD. The CDR3 sequence is 14 residues long. The CDR3 DNA reads as TGTGCCAGCAGTCCCGCGACCACAGGGTACGAGCAGTACTTC. This codes for CASSPATTGYEQYF.

The chain recombines TRBV9 with TRBJ1-2; no definite D call. The CDR3 totals 13 residues. V lost 4 bases, J lost 0 bases, and 7 bases lay in between. The V gene's germline CDR1 is SGDLS and CDR2 YYNGEE. The CDR3 protein is CASSSTTNYGYTF. The CDR3 DNA reads as TGTGCCAGCAGCTCCACCACTAACTATGGCTACACCTTC.

The CDR3 sequence: CAAGLGESYEQYF. In DNA form, the CDR3 reads TGTGCCGCAGGTCTAGGAGAGTCCTACGAGCAGTACTTC. J is TRBJ2-7 and V is TRBV25-1; D is ambiguous. Germline values: CDR1 MGHDK, CDR2 SYGVNS. V lost 11 bases and J lost 1, with 15 bases in between. The CDR3 length is 13 residues.

This clonotype was counted ten times or more. The V call is TRBV5-5, the J call TRBJ1-1; D ambiguous. V was pared by 1 base and J by 5 bases, with 12 bases between. The germline CDR1 and CDR2 sequences are SGHKS and YYEKEE (reference sequence). CDR3 length: 14 amino acids. In nucleotides, the CDR3 is TGTGCCAGCAGCTTGTGGGAAGGTGGGACTGAAGCTTTCTTT. Protein product: CASSLWEGGTEAFF. The whole variable domain, remainder taken from reference TRBV5-5 and TRBJ1-1, is DAGVTQSPTHLIKTRGQQVTLRCSPISGHKSVSWYQQVLGQGPQFIFQYYEKEERGRGNFPDRFSARQFPNYSSELNVNALLLGDSALYLCASSLWEGGTEAFFGQGTRLTVV.

CDR3 sequence (DNA): TGTGCCAGTACCCGACGGACTGCCAATTCCTACGAGCAGTACTTC. Translation: CASTRRTANSYEQYF. The chain has TRBV19 and TRBJ2-7, with D tentatively TRBD2 (5 bases). The CDR3 contains 15 residues. The germline gives CDR1 LNHDA, CDR2 SQIVND (reference sequence). V gave up 7 bases and J gave up 1 base, with 17 bases separating them.

The rearrangement uses TRBV2 and TRBJ2-2, with 7 bases identical to TRBD2. CDR3 length: 14 residues. The ends lost 4 bases at V and 6 bases at J; junction bases unmatched: 5. Per germline, CDR1 SNHLY and CDR2 FYNNEI. As DNA, the CDR3 is TGTGCCAGCAGTGGGGGGGGAGTTCCCGGGGAGCTGTTTTTT. This translates into CASSGGGVPGELFF.

The V call is TRBV7-3, the J call TRBJ1-6; 9 bases align to TRBD1. Germline CDR1 is SGHTA and CDR2 is FQGTGA. The CDR3 is 15 amino acids. Trimming removed 3 bases from V and 5 bases from J; junction bases left unmatched: 2. In DNA, the CDR3 is TGTGCCAGCAGCTTCGGACAGGGGAATAATTCACCCCTCCACTTT. Residues: CASSFGQGNNSPLHF.

The gene calls are TRBV25-1 and TRBJ2-7; a weak D match, TRBD2 (5 bases). The V and J ends lost 6 bases and 0 bases respectively, with 24 bases between them. The CDR3 is made up of 18 amino acids. CDR1 is MGHDK and CDR2 is SYGVNS in the germline V gene. The CDR3 DNA reads TGTGCCAGCAGCGCTCCCGGGATTGCACCTCCGTGCTCCTACGAGCAGTACTTC. This sequence encodes CASSAPGIAPPCSYEQYF.